Following are 32 T cell receptor beta chains from one sample sequenced in a study of cytomegalovirus exposure and HLA in healthy donors. The PCR made use of 60 Vbeta and 13 Jbeta primers. The table came from immunoSEQ multiplex PCR; TCRdb's copy has only in-frame clones and leaves some out. The sample carries 130,000 or so clones, roughly 80% recorded once. Sample: PBMCs. These receptor sequences come from a female donor in good health and CMV-seronegative.

The chain employs TRBV29-1 and TRBJ2-1; D remains unclear. Trimming took off 4 bases at V and 1 base at J, with 8 bases between the two ends. Per the germline V gene, CDR1 is SQVTM and CDR2 is ANQGSEA. The CDR3 totals 13 residues. The CDR3 DNA follows: TGCAGCGTTGCTAGGTCGTCCTACAATGAGCAGTTCTTC. It encodes CSVARSSYNEQFF.

V and J are TRBV6-5 and TRBJ2-1; perhaps TRBD2 as D (6 bases). Germline V lookup: CDR1 MNHEY, CDR2 SVGAGI. Trimming cost V 6 bases and J 5 bases, with 11 bases left between them. There are 13 residues in the CDR3. The CDR3 nucleotides read TGTGCCAGCAGCATAGGGAGGCACAATGAGCAGTTCTTC. This gives the protein CASSIGRHNEQFF.

V usage is TRBV15 and J usage is TRBJ2-7; D gene unclear. V was clipped by 0 bases and J by 3 bases, with 6 bases between them. CDR3 length: 13 residues. Germline V gene lookup returns CDR1 LNHNV and CDR2 YYDKDF (reference sequence). The CDR3 sequence: CATSRDTGYEQYF. CDR3 DNA sequence: TGTGCCACCAGCAGAGATACGGGCTACGAGCAGTACTTC. The full variable domain, with the rest looked up from reference TRBV15 and TRBJ2-7, is DAMVIQNPRYQVTQFGKPVTLSCSQTLNHNVMYWYQQKSSQAPKLLFHYYDKDFNNEADTPDNFQSRRPNTSFCFLDIRSPGLGDTAMYLCATSRDTGYEQYFGPGTRLTVT.

This clone was detected a few times. This specimen includes other DNA sequences encoding the same CDR3. V and J are TRBV7-9 and TRBJ1-1; the match to TRBD1 covers 7 bases. Germline V gene data show CDR1 as SEHNR and CDR2 as FQNEAQ (reference sequence). There are 14 residues in the CDR3. Trimming at V came to 3 bases and at J to 2 bases, leaving 3 bases not matched to a gene. CDR3 DNA sequence: TGTGCCAGCAGCTTGCGGACAGGTAACACTGAAGCTTTCTTT. This encodes CASSLRTGNTEAFF.

In its sample, this clone was seen once. A read error may produce the germline difference seen at one junction end. The chain has TRBV2 and TRBJ2-3; 7 nucleotides align to TRBD2. CDR3 length: 13 amino acids. Looked up from germline, CDR1 is SNHLY and CDR2 is FYNNEI. CDR3 nucleotide sequence: TGTGCCAGCAGTGATTTTAGCGCCCAGGGAGGGAATTTT. Encoded protein: CASSDFSAQGGNF.

The chain combines TRBV27 with TRBJ1-1, with D perhaps matching TRBD1 (5 bases). This CDR3 comprises 18 residues. Trimming stripped 0 bases from V and 4 bases from J, with 21 bases between. Germline V CDR1 and CDR2: MNHEY, SMNVEV (reference sequence). The chain's CDR3 is CASSLSLPGRAGGTEAFF. DNA of the CDR3: TGTGCCAGCAGTTTATCCCTCCCCGGTAGGGCGGGGGGCACTGAAGCTTTCTTT.

The chain recombines TRBV9 with TRBJ2-5; 15 bases are shared with TRBD2. This CDR3 spans 17 amino acids. CDR1 SGDLS and CDR2 YYNGEE come from the germline V gene. V was pared by 3 bases and J by 2 bases, with 5 bases of the junction left unmatched. In DNA, the CDR3 is TGTGCCAGCAGCGAGGGACTAGCGGGAGGTGGGCAAGAGACCCAGTACTTC. It is translated as CASSEGLAGGGQETQYF.

This chain joins TRBV9 and TRBJ2-3, with a possible D match to TRBD2 (6 bases). The V and J ends lost 3 bases and 2 bases respectively, with 10 bases between them. CDR1 and CDR2 (germline): SGDLS, YYNGEE. This CDR3 region has 14 residues. In DNA, the CDR3 is TGTGCCAGCAGCGCTGGGGAGGACACAGATACGCAGTATTTT. Translation gives CASSAGEDTDTQYF.

This chain connects TRBV10-3 to TRBJ2-3, with 9 nucleotides matching TRBD1. In germline, CDR1 is ENHRY, CDR2 SYGVKD. The CDR3 runs 14 residues. With V trimmed by 6 bases and J by 5 bases, 6 bases remained unmatched. DNA of the CDR3: TGTGCCATCAGGGGGGGACAGGGAGTAGATACGCAGTATTTT. Translation: CAIRGGQGVDTQYF.

The chain carries TRBV30 and TRBJ1-6; D is perhaps TRBD1 (6 bases). CDR1 and CDR2 from the germline V gene are GTSNPN and SVGIG (reference sequence). V was pared by 3 bases and J by 9 bases, with 18 bases between. The CDR3 consists of 15 residues. As DNA, the CDR3 is TGTGCCTGGAGGGCGCTCCGACAGGACGCTTCACCCCTCCACTTT. The encoded protein is CAWRALRQDASPLHF. Full variable domain (missing parts from reference TRBV30 and TRBJ1-6): SQTIHQWPATLVQPVGSPLSLECTVEGTSNPNLYWYRQAAGRGLQLLFYSVGIGQISSEVPQNLSASRPQDRQFILSSKKLLLSDSGFYLCAWRALRQDASPLHFGNGTRLTVT.

The rearrangement joins TRBV27 to TRBJ2-7, with D possibly being TRBD2 (5 bases). Trimming left V 3 bases short and J 0 bases short, with 12 bases between. This CDR3 spans 15 amino acids. Germline values: CDR1 MNHEY, CDR2 SMNVEV (reference sequence). The DNA for the CDR3 is TGTGCCAGCAGTTTTCTTCGGGAATTCTCCTACGAGCAGTACTTC. It yields the protein CASSFLREFSYEQYF.

J is TRBJ2-1 and V is TRBV19; unclear D gene. V was shortened by 3 bases and J by 7 bases, with 4 bases between the two germline ends. The CDR3 contains 11 residues. Germline CDR1 is LNHDA and CDR2 is SQIVND (reference sequence). The DNA for the CDR3 is TGTGCCAGTAGTATCATGAATGAGCAGTTCTTC. It encodes CASSIMNEQFF.

This clone has only a few counts. This chain connects TRBV6-5 to TRBJ1-4; D gene ambiguous. Germline V gene lookup returns CDR1 MNHEY and CDR2 SVGAGI. The CDR3 spans 15 residues. Trimming cost V 0 bases and J 2 bases, with 7 bases left between them. CDR3 DNA: TGTGCCAGCAGTTACTCCTGGAGTACTAATGAAAAACTGTTTTTT. Translating gives CASSYSWSTNEKLFF.

J is TRBJ2-2 and V is TRBV10-1; maybe TRBD1 (5 bases). This CDR3 contains 13 residues. Trimming cost V 8 bases and J 6 bases, with 13 bases left between them. From germline, CDR1 is WNHNN and CDR2 SYGVQD (reference sequence). The CDR3 protein is CASGRLGAGELFF. CDR3 bases: TGCGCCAGCGGCCGGCTAGGGGCCGGGGAGCTGTTTTTT.

Comment on this clone: Relative to the germline gene, one junction end is altered; a read error may explain this. The chain employs TRBV25-1 and TRBJ2-7, with 12 bases that match TRBD1. CDR3 size: 15 residues. The germline gives CDR1 MGHDK, CDR2 SYGVNS. The CDR3 protein is CASSAGTGGSYERYF. Here the CDR3 DNA reads TGTGCCAGCAGTGCCGGGACAGGGGGCTCCTACGAGCGGTACTTC.

This clone was detected a few times. The rearrangement links TRBV30 to TRBJ1-5; weak D call: TRBD1 (6 bases). V was cut by 3 bases and J by 0 bases, with 15 bases left in between. The V gene's germline CDR1 is GTSNPN and CDR2 SVGIG (reference sequence). The CDR3 sequence is 16 residues long. The DNA of the CDR3 is TGTGCCTGGAGAAAGGACAGTGGTCTTAGCAATCAGCCCCAGCATTTT. It yields the protein CAWRKDSGLSNQPQHF.

The chain has TRBV10-2 and TRBJ1-2; 7 bases line up with TRBD1. There are 14 residues in the CDR3. V was clipped by 2 bases and J by 7 bases; unmatched bases: 7. Germline assignment: CDR1 WSHSY and CDR2 SAAADI. CDR3 residues: CASSERAGQSGYTF. The CDR3 nucleotides are TGCGCCAGCAGTGAGAGGGCGGGACAGAGTGGCTACACCTTC.

This chain uses TRBV6-4 with TRBJ1-2; a possible D gene is TRBD1 (6 bases). CDR3 length: 15 residues. Germline lookup yields CDR1 MRHNA and CDR2 SNTAGT. Trimming took off 1 base at V and 5 bases at J, with 14 bases between the two ends. CDR3 sequence reads: CASSDYQTGVYGYTF. CDR3 coding DNA: TGTGCCAGCAGTGACTACCAGACAGGCGTTTATGGCTACACCTTC.

J is TRBJ1-5 and V is TRBV7-6, with 8 bases lining up with TRBD1. Germline CDR1 and CDR2: SGHVS and FNYEAQ. The CDR3 totals 14 residues. The J segment lost 6 bases and the V segment lost 5 bases, leaving 6 bases of the junction unmatched. The DNA of the CDR3 is TGTGCCAGCAGCCGAGGACAGGGAGGTCAGCCCCAGCATTTT. Translation: CASSRGQGGQPQHF. Drawing the rest from reference TRBV7-6 and TRBJ1-5, the complete variable domain is GAGVSQSPRYKVTKRGQDVALRCDPISGHVSLYWYRQALGQGPEFLTYFNYEAQQDKSGLPNDRFSAERPEGSISTLTIQRTEQRDSAMYRCASSRGQGGQPQHFGDGTRLSIL.

This chain uses TRBV5-1 with TRBJ1-4; 8 positions match TRBD1. The CDR3 runs to 17 residues. Germline V CDR1 and CDR2: SGHRS, YFSETQ. Trimming removed 0 bases from V and 5 bases from J; junction bases left unmatched: 9. CDR3 in amino acids: CASSLVRQGASNEKLFF. The CDR3 DNA sequence: TGCGCCAGCAGCTTGGTGAGGCAGGGGGCGTCGAATGAAAAACTGTTTTTT. Complete variable domain (other parts from reference TRBV5-1 and TRBJ1-4): KAGVTQTPRYLIKTRGQQVTLSCSPISGHRSVSWYQQTPGQGLQFLFEYFSETQRNKGNFPGRFSGRQFSNSRSEMNVSTLELGDSALYLCASSLVRQGASNEKLFFGSGTQLSVL.

The rearrangement uses TRBV5-5 and TRBJ2-2; TRBD1 matches at 8 bases. This CDR3 has 15 amino acids. J gave up 2 bases and V 5 bases, and 5 bases lay outside the gene matches. Germline CDR1 and CDR2: SGHKS and YYEKEE (reference sequence). CDR3: CASSTGQGNTGELFF. The CDR3 DNA follows: TGTGCCAGCAGTACCGGACAGGGAAACACCGGGGAGCTGTTTTTT.

The CDR3 DNA sequence: TGTGCCACGGCGGCAGTTGGAAACACTGAAGCTTTCTTT. Translating it yields CATAAVGNTEAFF. The chain joins TRBV27 to TRBJ1-1; D is ambiguous. CDR1 and CDR2 from the germline V gene are MNHEY and SMNVEV (reference sequence). The germline V and J ends were trimmed by 10 bases and 2 bases, with 14 bases remaining between them. This CDR3 region has 13 residues.

Comment on this clone: A junction end diverges from the germline sequence, so it may reflect a read error. The chain couples TRBV7-9 to TRBJ2-5; 14 bases align to TRBD2. The CDR3 runs to 16 residues. Germline CDR1 SEHNR, CDR2 FQNEAQ (reference sequence). The CDR3 DNA sequence: TGTTCCAGCAGCTTAGGGACTAGCGGGAGTTGGGAGACCCAGTACTTC. It yields the protein CSSSLGTSGSWETQYF.

This clone was observed a handful of times. This chain uses TRBV5-1 with TRBJ2-6; 8 bases fit TRBD1. J gave up 4 bases and V 1 base, and 7 bases lay outside the gene matches. Germline lookup yields CDR1 SGHRS and CDR2 YFSETQ. The CDR3 contains 17 residues. CDR3 sequence reads: CASSLLQGVTGANVLTF. CDR3 in DNA: TGCGCCAGCAGCTTGCTACAGGGGGTGACAGGGGCCAACGTCCTGACTTTC. Using reference TRBV5-1 and TRBJ2-6 for the parts outside the CDR3, the full variable domain is KAGVTQTPRYLIKTRGQQVTLSCSPISGHRSVSWYQQTPGQGLQFLFEYFSETQRNKGNFPGRFSGRQFSNSRSEMNVSTLELGDSALYLCASSLLQGVTGANVLTFGAGSRLTVL.

This clone was counted a few times. CDR3 residues: CASSYGGTGGEKLFF. CDR3 sequence (DNA): TGTGCCAGCAGTTACGGCGGGACAGGGGGTGAAAAACTGTTTTTT. The rearrangement joins TRBV6-5 to TRBJ1-4, with 11 bases fitting TRBD1. Trimming took 2 bases from V and 7 from J; bases not matched to a gene: 3. CDR1 and CDR2 from the germline V gene are MNHEY and SVGAGI. The CDR3 length is 15 residues.

The J gene is TRBJ1-2, the V gene TRBV2, with D hard to call. Germline loops: CDR1 SNHLY, CDR2 FYNNEI. The CDR3 length is 14 residues. Trimming pared 2 bases from V and 5 bases from J, leaving 12 bases between. DNA for the CDR3: TGTGCCAGCAGTGAAACAGATTCCTTATATGGCTACACCTTC. Translating gives CASSETDSLYGYTF.

This chain links TRBV5-4 with TRBJ2-7, with D possibly matching TRBD1 (6 bases). V was trimmed by 3 bases and J by 6 bases, leaving 13 bases between them. From germline, CDR1 is SGHNT and CDR2 YYREEE (reference sequence). The CDR3 covers 13 residues. This CDR3 reads CASSWKQGSEQYF. The CDR3 nucleotides are TGTGCCAGCAGCTGGAAACAGGGCTCCGAGCAGTACTTC.

In this sample, this clone turned up a few times. J is TRBJ1-2 and V is TRBV6-6; 7 bases agree with TRBD1. The germline CDR1 and CDR2 sequences are MNHNY and SVGAGI (reference sequence). V lost 7 bases, J lost 1 base, and 9 bases stayed unmatched. CDR3 length: 15 amino acids. DNA for the CDR3: TGTGCCAGCACCATAGGGGGCAGCCATAACTATGGCTACACCTTC. Translation: CASTIGGSHNYGYTF.

CDR3 DNA: TGTGCTAGTGGTTTGGACAGTTCGACTGAAGCTTTCTTT. The encoded protein is CASGLDSSTEAFF. The V and J genes are TRBV12-5 and TRBJ1-1; D remains ambiguous. The CDR3 length is 13 residues. Trimming shortened V by 1 base and J by 5 bases, and 8 bases separated the two germline ends. The germline V gene encodes CDR1 LGHNT and CDR2 FRNRAP.

The chain combines TRBV2 with TRBJ2-5; a possible D gene is TRBD2 (7 bases). Germline CDR1 is SNHLY and CDR2 is FYNNEI. This CDR3 comprises 15 residues. V was shortened by 7 bases and J by 1 base, with 16 bases between the two germline ends. The CDR3 nucleotides are TGTGCCAGCATTGAGGCGGGGGCGATCCAAGAGACCCAGTACTTC. The encoded protein is CASIEAGAIQETQYF. Complete variable domain (other parts from reference TRBV2 and TRBJ2-5): EPEVTQTPSHQVTQMGQEVILRCVPISNHLYFYWYRQILGQKVEFLVSFYNNEISEKSEIFDDQFSVERPDGSNFTLKIRSTKLEDSAMYFCASIEAGAIQETQYFGPGTRLLVL.

The count of this clone is one. J is TRBJ1-1 and V is TRBV5-4, with 11 bases fitting TRBD1. Germline V gives CDR1 SGHNT, CDR2 YYREEE (reference sequence). There are 15 residues in the CDR3. The V and J ends lost 4 bases and 4 bases, in that order; junction bases with no gene match: 6. The DNA of the CDR3 is TGTGCCAGCAGCGCCCGGACAGGGGGCGGCACTGAAGCTTTCTTT. Encoded protein: CASSARTGGGTEAFF.

The chain employs TRBV9 and TRBJ1-1; D uncertain. The V end lost 0 bases, the J end lost 1 base, and 10 bases lay between the germline ends. Per germline, CDR1 SGDLS and CDR2 YYNGEE. The CDR3 length is 15 residues. The CDR3 sequence is CASSVDLGRNTEAFF. DNA of the CDR3: TGTGCCAGCAGCGTAGATCTGGGGAGGAACACTGAAGCTTTCTTT.